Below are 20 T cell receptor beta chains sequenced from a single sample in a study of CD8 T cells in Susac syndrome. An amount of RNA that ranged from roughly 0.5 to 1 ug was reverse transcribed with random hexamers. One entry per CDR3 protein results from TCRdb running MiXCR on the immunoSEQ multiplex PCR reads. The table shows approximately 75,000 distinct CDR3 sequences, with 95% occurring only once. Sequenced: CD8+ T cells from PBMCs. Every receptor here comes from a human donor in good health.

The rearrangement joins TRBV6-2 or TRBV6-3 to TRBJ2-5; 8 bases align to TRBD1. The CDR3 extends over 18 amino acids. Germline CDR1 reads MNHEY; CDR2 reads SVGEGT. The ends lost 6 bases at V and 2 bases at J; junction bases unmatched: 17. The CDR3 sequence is CASSPQGAGGAKQETQYF. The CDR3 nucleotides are TGTGCCAGCAGCCCCCAAGGGGCAGGGGGCGCAAAGCAAGAGACCCAGTACTTC.

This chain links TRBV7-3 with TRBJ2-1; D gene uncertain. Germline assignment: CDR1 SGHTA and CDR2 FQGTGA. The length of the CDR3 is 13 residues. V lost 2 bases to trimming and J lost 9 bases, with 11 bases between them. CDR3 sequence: CASSLGGWGEQFF. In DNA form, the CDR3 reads TGTGCCAGCAGCTTAGGTGGCTGGGGTGAGCAGTTCTTC.

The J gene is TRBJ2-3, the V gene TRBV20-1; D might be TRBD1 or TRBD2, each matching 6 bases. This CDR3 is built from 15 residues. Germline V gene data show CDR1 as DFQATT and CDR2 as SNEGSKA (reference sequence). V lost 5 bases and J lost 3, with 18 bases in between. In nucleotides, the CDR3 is TGCAGTGCTCGCGTAAGGGGGAGGTTGACAGATACGCAGTATTTT. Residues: CSARVRGRLTDTQYF.

The CDR3 loop reads CSVEDGGAHNEQFF. In DNA form, the CDR3 reads TGCAGCGTTGAGGACGGGGGGGCCCACAATGAGCAGTTCTTC. This chain links TRBV29-1 with TRBJ2-1; the match to TRBD2 covers 8 bases. Germline V gene lookup returns CDR1 SQVTM and CDR2 ANQGSEA. This CDR3 has 14 residues. Trimming took 3 bases from V and 5 from J; bases not matched to a gene: 6.

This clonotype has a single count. As DNA, the CDR3 is TGTGCCACCAGTGATTTAAGCTCCTACAATGAGCAGTTCTTC. As protein: CATSDLSSYNEQFF. V usage is TRBV24-1 and J usage is TRBJ2-1; D unclear. There are 14 residues in the CDR3. V was cut by 1 base and J by 0 bases, with 3 bases left in between. The germline gives CDR1 KGHDR, CDR2 SFDVKD.

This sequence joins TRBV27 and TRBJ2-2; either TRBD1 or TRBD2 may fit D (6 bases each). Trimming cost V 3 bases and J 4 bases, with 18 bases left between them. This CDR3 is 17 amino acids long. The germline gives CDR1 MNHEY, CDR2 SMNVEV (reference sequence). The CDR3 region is CASSFLGAASVTGELFF. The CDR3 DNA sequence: TGTGCCAGCAGTTTTCTGGGGGCGGCTAGCGTCACCGGGGAGCTGTTTTTT.

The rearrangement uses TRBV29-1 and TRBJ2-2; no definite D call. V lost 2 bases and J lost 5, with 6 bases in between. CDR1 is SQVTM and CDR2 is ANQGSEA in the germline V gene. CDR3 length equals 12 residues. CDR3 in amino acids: CSVERRTGELFF. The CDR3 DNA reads TGCAGCGTTGAAAGGCGGACCGGGGAGCTGTTTTTT.

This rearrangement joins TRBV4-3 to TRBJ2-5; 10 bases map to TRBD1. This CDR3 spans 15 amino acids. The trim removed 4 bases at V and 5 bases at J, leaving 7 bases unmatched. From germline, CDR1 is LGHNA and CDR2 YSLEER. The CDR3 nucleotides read TGCGCCAGCAGCCTGGACAGGGGGTTTTTGGAGACCCAGTACTTC. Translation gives CASSLDRGFLETQYF.

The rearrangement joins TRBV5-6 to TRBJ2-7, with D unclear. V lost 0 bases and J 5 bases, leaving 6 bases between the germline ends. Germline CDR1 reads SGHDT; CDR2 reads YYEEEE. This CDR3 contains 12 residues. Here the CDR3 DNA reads TGTGCCAGCAGCTTGGCCTCGGACGAGCAGTACTTC. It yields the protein CASSLASDEQYF.

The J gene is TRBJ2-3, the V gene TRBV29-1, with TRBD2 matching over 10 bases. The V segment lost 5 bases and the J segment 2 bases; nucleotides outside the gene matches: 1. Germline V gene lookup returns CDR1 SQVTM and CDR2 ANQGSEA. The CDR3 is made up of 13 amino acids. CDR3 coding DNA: TGCAGCGTTCTAGCGGGGGACACAGATACGCAGTATTTT. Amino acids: CSVLAGDTDTQYF.

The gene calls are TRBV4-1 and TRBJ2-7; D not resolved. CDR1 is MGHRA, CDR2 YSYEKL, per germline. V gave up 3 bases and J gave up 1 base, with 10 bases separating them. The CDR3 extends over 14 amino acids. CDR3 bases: TGCGCCAGCAGCCAGCGGTATTCATCCTACGAGCAGTACTTC. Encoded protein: CASSQRYSSYEQYF.

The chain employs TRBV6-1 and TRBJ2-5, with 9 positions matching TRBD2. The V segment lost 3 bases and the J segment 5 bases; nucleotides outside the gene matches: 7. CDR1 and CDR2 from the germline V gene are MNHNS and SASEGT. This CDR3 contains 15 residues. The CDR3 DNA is TGTGCCAGCAGTGATGGGCGGGGGGGCCTGGAGACCCAGTACTTC. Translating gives CASSDGRGGLETQYF.

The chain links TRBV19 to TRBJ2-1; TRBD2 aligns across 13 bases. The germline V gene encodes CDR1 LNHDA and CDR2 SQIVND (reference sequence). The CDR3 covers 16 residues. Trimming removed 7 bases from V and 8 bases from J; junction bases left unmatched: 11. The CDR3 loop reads CASTPVGGLAGHEQFF. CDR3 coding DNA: TGTGCCAGTACCCCCGTAGGGGGACTAGCGGGGCATGAGCAGTTCTTC.

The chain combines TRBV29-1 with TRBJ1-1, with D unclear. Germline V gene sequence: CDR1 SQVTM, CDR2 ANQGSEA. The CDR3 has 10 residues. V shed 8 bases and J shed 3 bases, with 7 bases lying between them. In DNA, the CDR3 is TGCAGCTCCGGGGACACTGAAGCTTTCTTT. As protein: CSSGDTEAFF.

CDR3 coding DNA: TGTGCCAGCAGTCCTAGGGTGAACGAGCAGTACTTC. This codes for CASSPRVNEQYF. J is TRBJ2-7 and V is TRBV6-5; no reliable D call. Germline V gene data show CDR1 as MNHEY and CDR2 as SVGAGI. V was shortened by 5 bases and J by 5 bases, with 10 bases between the two germline ends. The CDR3 runs to 12 residues.

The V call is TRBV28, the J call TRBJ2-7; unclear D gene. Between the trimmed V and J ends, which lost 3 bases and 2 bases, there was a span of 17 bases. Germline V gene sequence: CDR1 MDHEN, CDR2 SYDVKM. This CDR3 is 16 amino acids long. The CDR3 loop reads CASSFPAIGGAYEQYF. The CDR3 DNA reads TGTGCCAGCAGTTTCCCGGCCATTGGCGGTGCCTACGAGCAGTACTTC. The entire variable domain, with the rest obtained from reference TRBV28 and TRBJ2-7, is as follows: DVKVTQSSRYLVKRTGEKVFLECVQDMDHENMFWYRQDPGLGLRLIYFSYDVKMKEKGDIPEGYSVSREKKERFSLILESASTNQTSMYLCASSFPAIGGAYEQYFGPGTRLTVT.

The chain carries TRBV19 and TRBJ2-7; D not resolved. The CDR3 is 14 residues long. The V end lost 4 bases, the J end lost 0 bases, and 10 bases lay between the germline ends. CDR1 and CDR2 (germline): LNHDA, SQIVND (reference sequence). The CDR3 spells CASSTPTGSYEQYF. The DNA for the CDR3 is TGTGCCAGTAGTACCCCTACCGGCTCCTACGAGCAGTACTTC.

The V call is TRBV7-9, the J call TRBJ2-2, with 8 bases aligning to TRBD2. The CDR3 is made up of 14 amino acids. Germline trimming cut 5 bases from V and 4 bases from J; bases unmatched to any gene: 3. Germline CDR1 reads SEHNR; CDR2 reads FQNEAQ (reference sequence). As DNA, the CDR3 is TGTGCCAGCAGCCCGACTAGCGCCACCGGGGAGCTGTTTTTT. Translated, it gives CASSPTSATGELFF. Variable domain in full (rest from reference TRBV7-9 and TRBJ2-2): DTGVSQNPRHKITKRGQNVTFRCDPISEHNRLYWYRQTLGQGPEFLTYFQNEAQLEKSRLLSDRFSAERPKGSFSTLEIQRTEQGDSAMYLCASSPTSATGELFFGEGSRLTVL.

The CDR3 loop is CASTPGGGETQYF. CDR3 DNA: TGTGCCAGCACTCCCGGCGGGGGAGAGACCCAGTACTTC. The rearrangement uses TRBV2 and TRBJ2-5; TRBD2 matches 7 bases. The V gene end was trimmed by 7 bases and the J gene end by 4 bases; junction bases not matched to a gene: 6. This CDR3 is 13 amino acids long. Germline V CDR1 and CDR2: SNHLY, FYNNEI.

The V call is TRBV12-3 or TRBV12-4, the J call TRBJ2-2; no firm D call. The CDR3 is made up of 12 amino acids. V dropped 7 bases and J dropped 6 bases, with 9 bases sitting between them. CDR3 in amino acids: CASTSSPGELFF. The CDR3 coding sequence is TGTGCCAGCACCTCAAGCCCCGGGGAGCTGTTTTTT.